This note documents a single TCR beta chain sequence. The antigen it recognizes is unknown. Base qualities are not provided; no much larger clone lies one nucleotide away. The CDR3 regions of human TCRbeta chains were subjected to immunosequencing. In the authors' own workflow: TCRs in the repertoires were matched against a reference library of SARS-CoV-2-specific TCRs that had been generated with the MIRA antigen-specificity platform. Breadth was defined as the fraction of unique TCRs that were SARS-CoV-2-associated. Depth was defined as the fraction of total T cells that were SARS-CoV-2-associated. Using the MIRA data, each spike-specific TCR was mapped to the spike region that the TCR reacts to and placed in a CD4 or CD8 class. Log10-transformed breadth and depth values were compared by one-way ANOVA with Sidak's multiple comparisons tests. Sourced from immuneACCESS, this table was stored by TCRdb with only in-frame sequences that have V and J called. A share of the clones is absent; for the studies checked, an unresolved V gene accounts for under half, and the remainder has no known explanation. Clone size and the V and J calls come from that table; the DNA yielded D and trimming. The sample contains 170,000 or so clones, 90% of them found a single time. The ten largest clones take up 2.5% to 3% of the sample.

The record originates from a study of T cell responses to AZD1222 COVID-19 vaccine (TCRdb year 2021). About the full investigation: AZD1222 recipients given second doses at about 4 weeks or at about 12 weeks were pooled, since spike-specific TCR depth and breadth were not found to differ between the two schedules. TCR sequencing covered some 240 trial participants: 200 to 220 given two doses of AZD1222 and 26 given two doses of MenACWY control vaccine. Trial participants were enrolled by age into subgroups of 18-55, 56-69 and 70-plus years, and around 150, 29 and 61 TCR-sequenced participants, respectively, were included in these subgroups.

The study at large found these results: Conclusions about previously exposed vaccinees are limited, since just 5 or 6 AZD1222 recipients were seropositive for SARS-CoV-2 at baseline. Participants were mostly white British, with more females than males. The authors suggested clonal diversity may have been underestimated. After two AZD1222 doses, spike-specific TCR breadth and depth were significantly higher than at day 0 and than in MenACWY recipients. No day 14 peak-response samples were available, so repertoires were characterized only after the peak T cell response. Reportedly, close to half of the unique spike-specific TCRs recognized epitopes lying outside the regions that are mutated in the B.1.351 and B.1.1.7 variants. The whole spike protein was spanned by vaccine-associated CD4 TCRs, and dominant responses were seen in regions 160-218 and 743-854. In the small 56-69-year group, the increase in depth fell short of significance, most likely because of low power.

The time point label on this specimen signifies: baseline before first vaccination. The vaccinee samples were drawn from two UK trials, COV001 and COV002, one of which was a single-blind randomized controlled phase 2/3 trial testing AZD1222 (ChAdOx1 nCoV-19) in healthy adults. For TCRbeta chain sequencing, PBMC samples from trial participants were taken at day 0 and at day 28 after the second dose. The germline V gene (reference sequence) gives CDR1 as MNHEY and CDR2 as SMNVEV. The CDR3 covers 14 residues, taking in both the cysteine and the phenylalanine. The only DNA kept is the CDR3, 42 bases in frame from the first base. V and J are truncated by 8 bases and 0 bases respectively, leaving an intervening sequence of 13 bases.

The V gene is TRBV27 and the J gene is TRBJ1-2; TRBD1 could be the D gene, as 5 bases match. The sequence came from an adult in good health. The specimen comprised peripheral blood, sampled on day 0 of AZD1222 vaccination. The nucleotides read TGTGCCAGCCGTAGGGACGGGACTAACTATGGCTACACCTTC. This yields the protein CASRRDGTNYGYTF.